A selection of T cell receptor beta chains follows, all from one sample in a study of cytomegalovirus exposure and HLA in healthy donors. Using immunoSEQ multiplex PCR, the repertoire was profiled, and TCRdb retains in-frame clones only, with some absent. The data show about 62,000 clones, just under 75% seen once. Sequenced sample: PBMCs. These receptors were taken from a woman in her twenties or thirties in good health and CMV-seronegative. CDR3s include the opening cysteine and the closing phenylalanine or tryptophan. A D gene is named only where the DNA matches it firmly. The size field is filled for only some rows; it gives once, few, many or a size class.

TRBV27	.	.	TRBJ2-5	TGTGCCAGCAGTTTAGTCACGAGCCAAGAGACCCAGTACTTC	CASSLVTSQETQYF
TRBV15	.	.	TRBJ1-3	TGTGCCACCAGCAGAGAGGTGGGGCTCAGTCCTGGAAACACCATATATTTT	CATSREVGLSPGNTIYF
TRBV27	TRBD1	.	TRBJ2-2	TGTGCCAGCAGTTTTCCTCCGAGGGGCGTACAGGGGTTGAACACCGGGGAGCTGTTTTTT	CASSFPPRGVQGLNTGELFF
TRBV7-2	TRBD2	.	TRBJ2-5	TGTGCCAGCAGCTCGACCGGGACTAGCGGGAGGGCCCGGGAGCAGTACTTC	CASSSTGTSGRAREQYF
TRBV21-1	.	.	TRBJ2-5	TGTGCCAGCAGCAAAACGTCCTACGGTCACAGGGGGCGGTTAGAGACCCAGTACTTC	CASSKTSYGHRGRLETQYF
TRBV19	.	few	TRBJ2-7	TGTGCCAGTAGTATAGTCTCCGGGGACGAGCAGTACTTC	CASSIVSGDEQYF
TRBV27	TRBD2	.	TRBJ2-7	TGTGCCAGCAGCCTCTTAACTACTAGCGGGAGGGACTACGAGCAGTACTTC	CASSLLTTSGRDYEQYF
TRBV10-2	TRBD1	.	TRBJ1-5	TGCGCCAGCAGAGGGGGCACCTCCAGTCAGCCCCAGCATTTT	CASRGGTSSQPQHF
TRBV13	TRBD2	.	TRBJ2-7	TGTGCCAGCAGCCTCGGACTAGCGGGAAACTACGAGCAGTACTTC	CASSLGLAGNYEQYF
TRBV2	.	.	TRBJ1-4	TGTGCCAGCAGTGAACAGGGTTTACTGTTTTTT	CASSEQGLLFF
TRBV5-1	TRBD2	.	TRBJ2-3	TGCGCCAGCAGCAGGAGGACTAGCGGGAGCCGCACAGATACGCAGTATTTT	CASSRRTSGSRTDTQYF
TRBV29-1	.	.	TRBJ2-5	TGCAGCACAGCCCAAGAGACCCAGTACTTC	CSTAQETQYF
TRBV28	.	.	TRBJ1-5	TGTGCCAGCCGACAGAGCAATCAGCCCCAGCATTTT	CASRQSNQPQHF
TRBV30	TRBD1	.	TRBJ2-5	TGTGCCTCCACGAAAGGACAGGGGAAAGAGACCCAGTACTTC	CASTKGQGKETQYF
TRBV2	TRBD2	once	TRBJ2-3	TGTGCCAGCAGTTTCCCAGCGGGAGGGCCCGCAGATACGCAGTATTTT	CASSFPAGGPADTQYF